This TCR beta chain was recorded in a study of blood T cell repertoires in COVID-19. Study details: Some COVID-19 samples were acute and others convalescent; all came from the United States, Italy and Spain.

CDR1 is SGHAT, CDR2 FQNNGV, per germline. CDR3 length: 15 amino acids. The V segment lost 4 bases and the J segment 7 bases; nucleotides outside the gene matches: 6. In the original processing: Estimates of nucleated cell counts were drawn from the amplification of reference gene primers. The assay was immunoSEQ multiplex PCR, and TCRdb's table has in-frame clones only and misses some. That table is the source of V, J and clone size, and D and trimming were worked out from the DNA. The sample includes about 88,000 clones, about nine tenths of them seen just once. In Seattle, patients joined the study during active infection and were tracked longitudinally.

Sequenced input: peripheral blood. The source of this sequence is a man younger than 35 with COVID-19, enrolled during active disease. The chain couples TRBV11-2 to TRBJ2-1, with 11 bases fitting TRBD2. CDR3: CASSSIAGGQNEQFF. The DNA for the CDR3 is TGTGCCAGCAGCTCAATAGCGGGAGGGCAGAATGAGCAGTTCTTC.